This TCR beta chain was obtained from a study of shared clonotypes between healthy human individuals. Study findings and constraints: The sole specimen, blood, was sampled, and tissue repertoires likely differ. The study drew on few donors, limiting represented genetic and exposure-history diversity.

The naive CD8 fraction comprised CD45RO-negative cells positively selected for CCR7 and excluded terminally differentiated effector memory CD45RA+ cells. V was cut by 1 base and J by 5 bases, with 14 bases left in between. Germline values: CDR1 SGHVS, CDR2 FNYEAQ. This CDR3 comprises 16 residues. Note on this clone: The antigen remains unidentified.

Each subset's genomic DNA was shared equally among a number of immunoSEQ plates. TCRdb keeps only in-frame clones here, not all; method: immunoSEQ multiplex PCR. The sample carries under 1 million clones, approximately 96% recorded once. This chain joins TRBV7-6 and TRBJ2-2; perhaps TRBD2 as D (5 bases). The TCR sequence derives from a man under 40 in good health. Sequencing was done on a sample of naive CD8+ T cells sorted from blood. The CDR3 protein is CASSLVFGGGTGELFF. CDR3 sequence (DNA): TGTGCCAGCAGCTTAGTATTCGGAGGAGGAACCGGGGAGCTGTTTTTT.